Only a few counts were recorded for the clone carrying this T cell receptor (beta chain). This specimen comes from a study of T cells in tuberculosis. Libraries were prepared by immunoSEQ multiplex PCR; TCRdb keeps only in-frame clonotypes and omits some of them. Here the sample spans fewer than 40,000 clones, more than 85% being singletons. The CDR3 is 15 residues long. The V end was cut by 4 bases, the J end by 1 base, with 13 bases between. CDR1 is LGHNA and CDR2 is YNFKEQ in the germline V gene. As to time point: new active TB diagnosis, blood taken before or within 7 days of starting treatment. The TCR originated in an adult with tuberculosis. The chain recombines TRBV4-2 with TRBJ1-1; no clear D gene. This material consisted of PBMCs, taken at tuberculosis diagnosis. CDR3 DNA sequence: TGTGCCAGCAGCCCTAGCCTCAAGGGGAACACTGAAGCTTTCTTT. Its protein is CASSPSLKGNTEAFF.